Here is one T cell receptor (beta chain) with its context. Its antigen is not identified. This entry belongs to a study of cytomegalovirus exposure and HLA in healthy donors. Looking at the study overall: Early on, a data release was issued that held roughly 84 million unique TCRs from HLA-typed donors.

In the PCR, 60 Vbeta and 13 Jbeta primers were used. Only in-frame clones appear in the TCRdb table, and some are missing; sequencing was by immunoSEQ multiplex PCR. The table lists 65,000 to 80,000 clones. Study observations and caveats: Looking again later, the authors saw that most CMV-associated TCR beta chains seemed HLA-restricted. The study carried out a later analysis of TCR beta sequences. It associated around 17,000 of them with specific HLA alleles at a false discovery rate of 0.05.

The CDR3 runs to 13 residues. V was clipped by 1 base and J by 11 bases, with 15 bases between them. CDR1 is SGHTS, CDR2 YDEGEE, per germline. The sequence came from a female donor in good health and CMV-seropositive. Sequenced input: PBMCs. The chain uses TRBV5-8 and TRBJ1-2; possibly TRBD1 for D (5 bases). Written as DNA, the CDR3 is TGTGCCAGCAGCTTGACCGGAGACAGAAGTTACACCTTC. Translating gives CASSLTGDRSYTF.